These 2 T cell receptor beta chains came from one sample sequenced in a study of CD8 T cells in Susac syndrome. Random hexamers were used to reverse transcribe the RNA input (0.5 to 1 ug). TCRdb used MiXCR to reprocess the immunoSEQ multiplex PCR reads, holding one entry per CDR3 protein. Altogether 55,000 to 85,000 distinct CDR3 sequences are present, 96% being singletons, with the ten largest covering roughly 0.11%. What was sequenced was CD4+ T cells from PBMCs. These receptors all stem from a human donor with multiple sclerosis.

The genes are TRBV27 and TRBJ1-5; weak D call: TRBD1 (5 bases). Trimming stripped 4 bases from V and 0 bases from J, with 13 bases between. CDR3 length equals 16 residues. Germline lookup yields CDR1 MNHEY and CDR2 SMNVEV (reference sequence). The CDR3 reads CASSSHPGPSNQPQHF. In nucleotides, the CDR3 is TGTGCCAGCAGTTCACATCCGGGGCCTAGCAATCAGCCCCAGCATTTT.

V and J are TRBV19 and TRBJ2-5; D call uncertain. The CDR3 contains 12 residues. Trimming removed 4 bases at V and 5 bases at J, with 8 bases between. Germline CDR1 is LNHDA and CDR2 is SQIVND (reference sequence). The CDR3 here is CASSTSRETQYF. CDR3 bases: TGTGCCAGTAGTACGAGTCGGGAGACCCAGTACTTC.